The rows below give T cell receptor beta chains drawn from one sample of a study of beta chain features in type 1 diabetes. Sequencing used immunoSEQ multiplex PCR; TCRdb keeps in-frame clones, though not all of them. Counted here are 240,000 or so clones, 25% to 30% occurring once; the ten biggest clones make up around 4%. The sequenced sample consisted of central memory CD4+ T cells from blood. Receptor source: a man aged 30-40 years in good health. CDR3s include the opening cysteine and the closing phenylalanine or tryptophan. Fields, in order: CDR3 DNA, CDR3 protein, clone size, J gene, CDR3 length, V gene, D gene. The D gene is left open where the match is weak. Some rows mark clone size as missing; the rest say once, few, many or name a class of expanded clone.

CDR3nt: TGTGCCAGCGAGGCACCCAGGGGTGGATACAATGAGCAGTTCTTC; CDR3aa: CASEAPRGGYNEQFF; abundance: few; j_gene: TRBJ2-1; len: 15; v_gene: TRBV7-8; d_gene: .
CDR3nt: TGCGCCAGCAGCTCGGGACTACGGGGGACCCAGTACTTC; CDR3aa: CASSSGLRGTQYF; abundance: .; j_gene: TRBJ2-5; len: 13; v_gene: TRBV5-1; d_gene: TRBD2
CDR3nt: TGTGCCAGCTCACCTAGGCCAGGGCAAGAGACCCAGTACTTC; CDR3aa: CASSPRPGQETQYF; abundance: few; j_gene: TRBJ2-5; len: 14; v_gene: TRBV18; d_gene: .
CDR3nt: TGTGCCAGCAGCCAGCCGGGACGGGTAAACTATGGCTACACCTTC; CDR3aa: CASSQPGRVNYGYTF; abundance: many; j_gene: TRBJ1-2; len: 15; v_gene: TRBV5-4; d_gene: .
CDR3nt: TGTGCCAGCAGCTTACGCGGGAGGGCAGGCGAGCAGTACTTC; CDR3aa: CASSLRGRAGEQYF; abundance: .; j_gene: TRBJ2-7; len: 14; v_gene: TRBV7-2; d_gene: TRBD2
CDR3nt: TGTGCCAGCAGTTTAGCGGGACTCGCCTACGAGCAGTACTTC; CDR3aa: CASSLAGLAYEQYF; abundance: .; j_gene: TRBJ2-7; len: 14; v_gene: TRBV28; d_gene: .
CDR3nt: TGTGCCAGCAGTTGGGGACTACCCTACGAGCAGTACTTC; CDR3aa: CASSWGLPYEQYF; abundance: few; j_gene: TRBJ2-7; len: 13; v_gene: TRBV6-5; d_gene: TRBD2
CDR3nt: TGTGCCAGCAGGACGTCGGGGGGTTCGGGTGAGCAGTACTTC; CDR3aa: CASRTSGGSGEQYF; abundance: few; j_gene: TRBJ2-7; len: 14; v_gene: TRBV27; d_gene: TRBD2
CDR3nt: TGTGCCAGCAGCACCAGGACAGGGTCTAGGGAGACCCAGTACTTC; CDR3aa: CASSTRTGSRETQYF; abundance: many; j_gene: TRBJ2-5; len: 15; v_gene: TRBV7-2; d_gene: TRBD1
CDR3nt: TGTGCCACCAGCAGGCGAGCAGATACGCAGTATTTT; CDR3aa: CATSRRADTQYF; abundance: .; j_gene: TRBJ2-3; len: 12; v_gene: TRBV15; d_gene: .
CDR3nt: TGTGCCAGCAGCGGCGCTAGCGGTTACAATGAGCAGTTCTTC; CDR3aa: CASSGASGYNEQFF; abundance: once; j_gene: TRBJ2-1; len: 14; v_gene: TRBV9; d_gene: TRBD2
CDR3nt: TGTGCCAGCGCAATGGACTATGGAGGGGAGACCCAGTACTTC; CDR3aa: CASAMDYGGETQYF; abundance: .; j_gene: TRBJ2-5; len: 14; v_gene: TRBV2; d_gene: .
CDR3nt: TGTGCCAGCAGCCCCCTAGCGGGGGCCATCACAGATACGCAGTATTTT; CDR3aa: CASSPLAGAITDTQYF; abundance: .; j_gene: TRBJ2-3; len: 16; v_gene: TRBV2; d_gene: TRBD2